The present T cell receptor (beta chain) was sequenced within a study of early stage breast cancer tumors. Background on the study: Eight ER+/PR+/HER2- tumors were invasive ductal; four were invasive lobular.

This clone has only one observation. Trimming took 7 bases from V and 7 from J; bases not matched to a gene: 12. This CDR3 spans 14 amino acids. Germline lookup yields CDR1 MNHNY and CDR2 SVGAGI (reference sequence). The table came from immunoSEQ multiplex PCR; TCRdb's copy has only in-frame clones and leaves some out. This sample has around 7,900 clones, with more than 50% found just once. The chain links TRBV6-6 to TRBJ2-7, with 8 bases identical to TRBD2. The specimen was breast tumor tissue. This receptor was obtained from a person aged 70 to 85 with breast cancer. CDR3 nucleotide sequence: TGTGCCAGCACGGAGCGGGGGCCGTCCGAGGAGCAGTACTTC. Residues: CASTERGPSEEQYF.